These T cell receptor beta chains were read from a single sample in a study of early T cells in non-severe SARS-CoV-2 infection. A single record per CDR3 protein comes from TCRdb applying MiXCR to the 5' RACE reads. The table shows fewer than 55,000 distinct CDR3 sequences, with roughly 9.2% occurring only once. Sequenced: whole blood. The receptors were gathered from an adult who was a healthcare worker with PCR-confirmed SARS-CoV-2 infection or an uninfected control (not recorded which). CDR3s include the opening cysteine and the closing phenylalanine or tryptophan. The D gene is left open where the match is weak. Rows give clone size only sometimes, using once, few, many, or a class for an expanded clone.

CDR3aa,CDR3nt,d_gene,v_gene,j_gene,abundance
CASEGTSGNTIYF,TGTGCCAGCGAAGGGACCTCTGGAAACACCATATATTTT,-,TRBV3-1,TRBJ1-3,many
CSVEGSGNTIYF,TGCAGCGTTGAGGGATCTGGAAACACCATATATTTT,-,TRBV29-1,TRBJ1-3,-
CATSDSGAIYGYTF,TGTGCCACCAGTGATTCGGGGGCGATCTATGGCTACACCTTC,-,TRBV24-1,TRBJ1-2,many
CASSLKSGEGSNEQFF,TGTGCCAGCAGCTTAAAGAGCGGGGAGGGAAGTAATGAGCAGTTCTTC,TRBD2,TRBV7-2,TRBJ2-1,many
CSVGQQETQYF,TGCAGCGTCGGGCAGCAAGAGACCCAGTACTTC,-,TRBV29-1,TRBJ2-5,many
CATSRRSYNEQFF,TGTGCCACCAGTCGCCGCTCCTACAATGAGCAGTTCTTC,-,TRBV24-1,TRBJ2-1,few
CAIRDPPGELFF,TGTGCCATCAGGGACCCTCCCGGGGAGCTGTTTTTT,-,TRBV10-3,TRBJ2-2,many
CASSPGTSVHGYTF,TGTGCCAGCTCACCCGGGACGAGTGTGCATGGCTACACCTTC,-,TRBV18,TRBJ1-2,many
CASTPGTEYNEQFF,TGTGCCAGCACCCCCGGGACAGAGTACAATGAGCAGTTCTTC,TRBD1,TRBV5-4,TRBJ2-1,-
CASSPSERERYNEQFF,TGTGCCAGCTCACCATCCGAGCGGGAGAGATACAATGAGCAGTTCTTC,TRBD2,TRBV18,TRBJ2-1,many
CASSLISGSNSPLHF,TGTGCCAGCAGCTTGATCTCAGGGTCGAATTCACCCCTCCACTTT,-,TRBV5-8,TRBJ1-6,few
CASSRRAGTSPYNEQFF,TGTGCCAGCAGTCGAAGAGCAGGGACTAGCCCCTACAATGAGCAGTTCTTC,TRBD2,TRBV7-2,TRBJ2-1,many
CASRPPTPDTQYF,TGTGCCAGCAGGCCCCCTACTCCAGATACGCAGTATTTT,-,TRBV27,TRBJ2-3,-
CASSREGLAGYNEQFF,TGTGCCAGCAGCCGTGAAGGACTAGCGGGGTACAATGAGCAGTTCTTC,TRBD2,TRBV7-9,TRBJ2-1,many
CSAMINQVEQYF,TGCAGTGCAATGATCAACCAAGTCGAGCAGTACTTC,-,TRBV20-1,TRBJ2-7,-
CASSPGIQGEQFF,TGTGCCAGCAGTCCCGGGATCCAGGGTGAGCAGTTCTTC,-,TRBV7-2,TRBJ2-1,many
CASSEVGLGNEQFF,TGTGCCAGCAGTGAAGTTGGTCTGGGCAATGAGCAGTTCTTC,-,TRBV25-1,TRBJ2-1,few
CASSYSMVGAPYEQYF,TGTGCCAGCAGTTACTCGATGGTGGGGGCCCCCTACGAGCAGTACTTC,-,TRBV6-5,TRBJ2-7,-
CASSFLAGGTDTQYF,TGTGCCAGCAGTTTTCTAGCGGGAGGCACAGATACGCAGTATTTT,TRBD2,TRBV12-3/TRBV12-4,TRBJ2-3,many
CASSEGLGTGFNEQYF,TGTGCCAGCAGTGAGGGGTTAGGAACGGGTTTTAATGAGCAGTACTTC,-,TRBV6-1,TRBJ2-7,many
CASSDRRYEQYF,TGTGCCAGTAGCGACAGGCGTTACGAGCAGTACTTC,-,TRBV19,TRBJ2-7,many
CASSLSGNQPQHF,TGCGCCAGCAGCTTATCAGGGAATCAGCCCCAGCATTTT,-,TRBV5-1,TRBJ1-5,many
CATSRETTSAEQFF,TGTGCCACCAGCAGGGAGACTACTTCAGCTGAGCAGTTCTTC,-,TRBV15,TRBJ2-1,many
CSATRSGLSSYNEQFF,TGCAGTGCTACGAGAAGCGGGTTGAGCTCCTACAATGAGCAGTTCTTC,-,TRBV20-1,TRBJ2-1,-
CASSTEGSSYNEQFF,TGTGCCAGCAGCACCGAGGGAAGCTCCTACAATGAGCAGTTCTTC,-,TRBV2,TRBJ2-1,few
CASTRTETQYF,TGTGCCAGCACACGGACTGAGACCCAGTACTTC,-,TRBV2,TRBJ2-5,many
CASSSRTENNEQFF,TGCGCCAGCAGCTCCAGGACAGAAAACAATGAGCAGTTCTTC,-,TRBV5-1,TRBJ2-1,many
CASSLVTLGELFF,TGCGCCAGCAGCTTGGTTACGCTCGGGGAGCTGTTTTTT,-,TRBV5-1,TRBJ2-2,few
CASKPIMNTEAFF,TGTGCCAGCAAACCTATCATGAACACTGAAGCTTTCTTT,-,TRBV6-2/TRBV6-3,TRBJ1-1,many
CASSYGTGGNQPQHF,TGTGCCAGCAGTTATGGGACAGGGGGCAATCAGCCCCAGCATTTT,TRBD1,TRBV6-2/TRBV6-3,TRBJ1-5,many
CSAPVSGSTIYNEQFF,TGCAGTGCTCCCGTCTCAGGGTCGACGATCTACAATGAGCAGTTCTTC,-,TRBV20-1,TRBJ2-1,-
CASSRRDSNQPQHF,TGTGCCAGCAGCAGACGGGATAGCAATCAGCCCCAGCATTTT,-,TRBV5-5,TRBJ1-5,-
CASLGVTTEAFF,TGTGCCAGCCTAGGGGTGACCACTGAAGCTTTCTTT,-,TRBV12-3/TRBV12-4,TRBJ1-1,many
CASSESIGAEAFF,TGCGCCAGCAGTGAATCGATAGGGGCTGAAGCTTTCTTT,-,TRBV10-1,TRBJ1-1,many
CSPMGSSYLNYGYTF,TGCAGCCCCATGGGCAGCTCTTACTTGAACTATGGCTACACCTTC,-,TRBV20-1,TRBJ1-2,many
CSAGGHTDTQYF,TGCAGCGCGGGGGGTCACACAGATACGCAGTATTTT,TRBD2,TRBV29-1,TRBJ2-3,-
CSASRSGGQFF,TGCAGTGCTAGCCGCAGCGGGGGACAGTTCTTC,TRBD2,TRBV20-1,TRBJ2-1,many
CASSLGFSGTDEQYF,TGTGCCAGCAGCTTAGGTTTCAGCGGGACAGACGAGCAGTACTTC,-,TRBV7-8,TRBJ2-7,few
CASSLDFPTSGANVLTF,TGTGCCAGCAGCTTAGACTTCCCGACCTCTGGGGCCAACGTCCTGACTTTC,-,TRBV7-9,TRBJ2-6,few
CASSQEMARDTEAFF,TGCGCCAGCAGCCAAGAAATGGCCCGGGACACTGAAGCTTTCTTT,-,TRBV4-1,TRBJ1-1,many
CASSSPTSASPFSYNEQFF,TGTGCCAGCAGTTCCCCGACTAGCGCGAGCCCTTTCTCCTACAATGAGCAGTTCTTC,TRBD2,TRBV27,TRBJ2-1,many
CASSLAFPVRQTEAFF,TGCGCCAGCAGCTTGGCCTTTCCGGTCCGTCAGACTGAAGCTTTCTTT,-,TRBV5-1,TRBJ1-1,many
CASNPLGQGRGEQYF,TGTGCCAGCAATCCTCTTGGACAGGGAAGAGGCGAGCAGTACTTC,TRBD1,TRBV27,TRBJ2-7,many
CASTPGGVYNEQFF,TGTGCCAGCACCCCGGGTGGAGTCTACAATGAGCAGTTCTTC,-,TRBV28,TRBJ2-1,many
CASTYGTNQPQHF,TGTGCCAGCACCTACGGGACCAATCAGCCCCAGCATTTT,-,TRBV6-6,TRBJ1-5,many
CASSFPEGIVSYEQYF,TGTGCCAGCAGCTTCCCGGAGGGGATAGTATCCTACGAGCAGTACTTC,-,TRBV7-2,TRBJ2-7,many
CASSQLWGVDYEQYF,TGCGCCAGCAGCCAATTGTGGGGTGTCGATTACGAGCAGTACTTC,-,TRBV4-1,TRBJ2-7,few
CASTYRSGSPQHF,TGTGCCAGCACATACAGGAGCGGGTCGCCCCAGCATTTT,-,TRBV12-3/TRBV12-4,TRBJ1-5,many
CASGLRSDNEKLFF,TGTGCCAGTGGGCTTCGCAGCGATAATGAAAAACTGTTTTTT,-,TRBV19,TRBJ1-4,many
CASRTGDYEQYF,TGTGCCAGCAGGACAGGGGACTACGAGCAGTACTTC,TRBD1,TRBV2,TRBJ2-7,few
CASRRISYNEQFF,TGTGCCAGCAGAAGGATATCCTACAATGAGCAGTTCTTC,-,TRBV6-1,TRBJ2-1,many
CATSWGQGINEQFF,TGTGCCACCAGTTGGGGACAGGGTATTAATGAGCAGTTCTTC,TRBD1,TRBV24-1,TRBJ2-1,many
CASSSPGTDSPLHF,TGTGCCAGCAGCTCCCCGGGAACTGATTCACCCCTCCACTTT,-,TRBV7-6,TRBJ1-6,many
CSVTGVSYNEQFF,TGCAGCGTCACAGGGGTATCCTACAATGAGCAGTTCTTC,TRBD1,TRBV29-1,TRBJ2-1,many
CASKPYTEAFF,TGTGCCAGCAAACCGTACACTGAAGCTTTCTTT,-,TRBV2,TRBJ1-1,-
CSAGVGNTIYF,TGCAGTGCTGGGGTCGGAAACACCATATATTTT,-,TRBV20-1,TRBJ1-3,-
CASSPLARNYGYTF,TGTGCCAGCAGCCCCTTAGCGAGGAACTATGGCTACACCTTC,-,TRBV9,TRBJ1-2,few
CSVGPKGGIPYGYTF,TGCAGCGTTGGACCAAAGGGGGGGATCCCCTATGGCTACACCTTC,-,TRBV29-1,TRBJ1-2,-